This TCR beta chain was documented in a study of T cell responses to AZD1222 COVID-19 vaccine (dated by TCRdb to about 2021). Background on the whole study: TCR sequencing covered roughly 230 trial participants: 200 to 210 given two doses of AZD1222 and some 25 given two doses of MenACWY control vaccine. Trial participants were enrolled into age subgroups of 18-55, 56-69 and 70-plus years, which contained around 150, 28 and 57 TCR-sequenced participants, respectively. Results and caveats for the whole study, not just this receptor: Because no day 14 peak-response samples were available, the repertoires could be characterized only after the peak T cell response. Spike-specific TCR breadth and depth rose significantly after two AZD1222 doses compared with day 0 and with MenACWY recipients. Most participants were white British and females outnumbered males, and the authors suggested that clonal diversity may have been underestimated. The 56-69-year group was small, and its depth increase did not reach significance, likely because of low power. Conclusions about previously exposed vaccinees are limited, since just a handful of AZD1222 recipients were seropositive for SARS-CoV-2 at baseline. Reportedly, almost half of the unique spike-specific TCRs recognized epitopes lying outside the regions that are mutated in the B.1.351 and B.1.1.7 variants. The vaccine-associated CD4 TCRs covered the entire spike protein, and the dominant responses fell in regions 160-218 and 743-854.

The CDR3 regions of human TCRbeta chains were subjected to immunosequencing. For the original study's pipeline: TCRs in the repertoires were matched against a reference library of SARS-CoV-2-specific TCRs that had been generated with the MIRA antigen-specificity platform. Breadth was defined as the fraction of unique TCRs that were SARS-CoV-2-associated. Depth was defined as the fraction of total T cells that were SARS-CoV-2-associated. Each spike-specific TCR was assigned to its reactive spike region and to a CD4 or CD8 class using the MIRA data. Log10-transformed breadth and depth values were compared by one-way ANOVA with Sidak's multiple comparisons tests. TCRdb took this table from immuneACCESS and kept in-frame rearrangements with V and J called. Such tables lack part of the clones; where checked against another copy, unresolved V genes explain under half of the gap, and the rest is unexplained. V and J calls and clone size are as listed in that table; D and trimming were resolved from the DNA. This sample has some 140,000 clones in its table, and 70% to 90% of those were observed once. The ten largest clones take up under 7% of the sample.

Trimming at the junction amounts to 6 bases on V and 0 bases on J, and the germline ends lie 10 bases apart. The CDR3 sequence holds 14 residues, the cysteine and phenylalanine included. Only the CDR3 DNA stays, 42 bases, in frame from base 1. The germline V gene (reference sequence) gives CDR1 as LNHDA and CDR2 as SQIVND. Comments on this clone: Its antigen remains undetermined. Per-base qualities were not stored, and no clone one base away is much larger.

Per the publication, the time point label means: baseline before first vaccination. The label giving this sample's treatment or condition can be read as: meningococcal conjugate vaccine given as trial control. Vaccinee samples came from UK trials COV001 and COV002, including a single-blind randomized controlled phase 2/3 trial of AZD1222 (ChAdOx1 nCoV-19) in healthy adults. Trial participant PBMC samples were collected at day 0 and day 28 after the second dose for TCRbeta chain sequencing. This TCR came from an adult in good health. The sample here was peripheral blood, taken on day 0 of MenACWY control vaccination. The V and J segments used are TRBV19 and TRBJ2-3, and perhaps TRBD2 as D gene, on 5 matching bases. This receptor carries the CDR3 CASRADYSTDTQYF. The DNA sequence is given as TGTGCCAGTAGAGCGGATTATAGCACAGATACGCAGTATTTT.